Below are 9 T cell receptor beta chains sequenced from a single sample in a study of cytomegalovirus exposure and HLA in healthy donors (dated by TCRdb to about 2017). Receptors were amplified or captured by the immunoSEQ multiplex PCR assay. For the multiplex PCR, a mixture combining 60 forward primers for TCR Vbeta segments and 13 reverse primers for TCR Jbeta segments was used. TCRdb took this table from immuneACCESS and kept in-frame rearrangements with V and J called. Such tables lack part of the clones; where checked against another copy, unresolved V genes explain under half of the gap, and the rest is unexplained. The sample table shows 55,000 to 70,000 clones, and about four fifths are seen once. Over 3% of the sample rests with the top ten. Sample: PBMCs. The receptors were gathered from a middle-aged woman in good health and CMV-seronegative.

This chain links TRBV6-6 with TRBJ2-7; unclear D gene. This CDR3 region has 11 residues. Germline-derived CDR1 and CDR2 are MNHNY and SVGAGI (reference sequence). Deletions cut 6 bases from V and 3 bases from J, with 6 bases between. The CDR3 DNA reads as TGTGCCAGCAGAACTAACTACGAGCAGTACTTC. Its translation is CASRTNYEQYF.

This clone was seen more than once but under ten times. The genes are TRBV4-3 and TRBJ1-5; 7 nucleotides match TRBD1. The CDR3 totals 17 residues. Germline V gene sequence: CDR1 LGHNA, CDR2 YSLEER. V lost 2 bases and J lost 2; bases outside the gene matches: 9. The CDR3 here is CASSQSYRGFGNQPQHF. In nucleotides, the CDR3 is TGCGCCAGCAGCCAAAGTTACAGGGGATTCGGCAATCAGCCCCAGCATTTT.

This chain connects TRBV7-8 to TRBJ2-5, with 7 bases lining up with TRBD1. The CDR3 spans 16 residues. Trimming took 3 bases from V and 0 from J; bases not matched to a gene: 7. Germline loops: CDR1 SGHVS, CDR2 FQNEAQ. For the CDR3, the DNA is TGTGCCAGCAGCTTTAGACGGACAGGATACCAAGAGACCCAGTACTTC. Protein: CASSFRRTGYQETQYF.

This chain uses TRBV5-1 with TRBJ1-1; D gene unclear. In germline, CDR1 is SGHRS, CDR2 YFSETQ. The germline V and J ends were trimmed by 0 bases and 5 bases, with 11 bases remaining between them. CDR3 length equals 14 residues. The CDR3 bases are TGCGCCAGCAGCTTGGCTGTGGGAGAAACTGAAGCTTTCTTT. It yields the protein CASSLAVGETEAFF.

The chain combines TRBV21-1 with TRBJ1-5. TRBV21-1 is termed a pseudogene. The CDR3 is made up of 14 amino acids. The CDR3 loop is CASSRTNCNQPQHF. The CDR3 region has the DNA TGTGCCAGCAGCCGGACTAATTGCAATCAGCCCCAGCATTTT.

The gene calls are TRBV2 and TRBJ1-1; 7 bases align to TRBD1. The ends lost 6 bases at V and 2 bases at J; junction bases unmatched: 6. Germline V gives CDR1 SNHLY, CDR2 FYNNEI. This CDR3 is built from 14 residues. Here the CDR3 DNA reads TGTGCCAGCAGGAACAGGGGAACCAACACTGAAGCTTTCTTT. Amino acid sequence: CASRNRGTNTEAFF.

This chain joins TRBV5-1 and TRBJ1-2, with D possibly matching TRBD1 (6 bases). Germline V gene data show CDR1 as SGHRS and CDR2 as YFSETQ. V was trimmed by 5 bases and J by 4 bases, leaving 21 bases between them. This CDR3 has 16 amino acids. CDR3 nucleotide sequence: TGCGCCAGCAGTCCTCTGACAGGCGGCGGTAGCTATGGCTACACCTTC. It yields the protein CASSPLTGGGSYGYTF.

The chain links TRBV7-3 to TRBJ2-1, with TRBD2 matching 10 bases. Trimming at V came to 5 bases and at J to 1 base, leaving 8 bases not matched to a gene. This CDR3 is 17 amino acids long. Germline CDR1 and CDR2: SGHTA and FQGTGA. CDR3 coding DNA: TGTGCCAGCAGCCCAACATATAGCGGGAGGTCCTACAATGAGCAGTTCTTC. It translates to CASSPTYSGRSYNEQFF. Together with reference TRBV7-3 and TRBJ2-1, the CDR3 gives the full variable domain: GAGVSQTPSNKVTEKGKYVELRCDPISGHTALYWYRQSLGQGPEFLIYFQGTGAADDSGLPNDRFFAVRPEGSVSTLKIQRTERGDSAVYLCASSPTYSGRSYNEQFFGPGTRLTVL.

This chain's CDR3 is CASSLGGGAPYEQYF. CDR3 DNA: TGTGCCAGCAGCTTAGGGGGTGGGGCGCCGTACGAGCAGTACTTC. V and J are TRBV7-2 and TRBJ2-7; tentative D call: TRBD1 (5 bases). V dropped 1 base and J dropped 4 bases, with 14 bases sitting between them. Germline lookup yields CDR1 SGHTA and CDR2 FQGNSA. CDR3 length: 15 residues.